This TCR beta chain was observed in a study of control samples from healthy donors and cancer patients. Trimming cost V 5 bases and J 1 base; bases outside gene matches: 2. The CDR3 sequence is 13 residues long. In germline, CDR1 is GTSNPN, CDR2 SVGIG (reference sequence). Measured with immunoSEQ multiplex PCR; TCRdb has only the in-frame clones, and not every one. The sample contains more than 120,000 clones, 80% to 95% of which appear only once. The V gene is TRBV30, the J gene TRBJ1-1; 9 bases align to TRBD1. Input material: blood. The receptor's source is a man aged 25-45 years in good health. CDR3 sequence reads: CAWDRGGNTEAFF. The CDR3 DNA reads TGTGCCTGGGACAGGGGGGGGAACACTGAAGCTTTCTTT.